This TCR beta chain was identified during a study of tumor and adjacent non-tumor tissue in lung cancer. This CDR3 is 14 amino acids long. Germline lookup yields CDR1 WSHSY and CDR2 SAAADI. This clonotype was seen a few times. What it binds is unknown. The junction shows a germline mismatch at one end, possibly a read error. Three rounds of nested PCR, following a modified ARM-PCR protocol, produced the TCRbeta library. TCRdb processed the multiplex PCR reads anew with MiXCR; each CDR3 protein has one entry. The data show 90,000 to 130,000 distinct CDR3 sequences, with over 70% seen just once and under 25% held by the top ten. RNA was extracted from bulk tissue without any cell sorting. Study-level results: In normal lung, the top 100 clones were significantly more dominant than in tumor.

The clonotype comes from a man aged 65 to 79 with non-small cell lung cancer. Sequences were obtained from lung tumor tissue. The chain employs TRBV10-2 and TRBJ2-3; D is perhaps TRBD1 (6 bases). The CDR3 sequence is CASIKGEFTDTQYF. In nucleotides, the CDR3 is TGCGCCAGCATCAAGGGGGAATTCACAGATACACAGTATTTT.